What follows describes a single TCR beta chain. The sample originates from a study of T cell responses to AZD1222 COVID-19 vaccine. The CDR3 is made up of 15 amino acids. Germline V gene sequence: CDR1 LGHNA, CDR2 YNFKEQ. Trimming took off 1 base at V and 6 bases at J, with 13 bases between the two ends. Profiling relied on immunoSEQ multiplex PCR, and the TCRdb table lists in-frame clones only, not all of them. The profile shows roughly 130,000 clones, roughly 94% of them singletons. The source is an adult in good health. Sample: peripheral blood, taken on day 0 of AZD1222 vaccination. The chain carries TRBV4-2 and TRBJ1-5; unclear D gene. The CDR3 nucleotides read TGTGCCAGCAGCCAAGGTCCGGGGAGTTCTCAGCCCCAGCATTTT. Amino acid sequence: CASSQGPGSSQPQHF.